These T cell receptor beta chains were read from a single sample in a study of blood T cell repertoires in COVID-19. Sequencing used immunoSEQ multiplex PCR; TCRdb keeps in-frame clones, though not all of them. The data show approximately 86,000 clones, 70% to 90% seen once. Sequences were obtained from peripheral blood. The receptors were sampled from a man in his fifties with acute or convalescent COVID-19. CDR3s include the opening cysteine and the closing phenylalanine or tryptophan. Each record gives: D gene, J gene, clone size, V gene, CDR3 protein, CDR3 DNA. A D gene is named only where the DNA matches it firmly. Not every row has a clone size; where given, it reads once, few, many or a size class.

D gene: -; J gene: TRBJ2-2; clone size: -; V gene: TRBV5-1; CDR3 protein: CASSFWTDNTGELFF; CDR3 DNA: TGCGCCAGCAGCTTCTGGACAGACAACACCGGGGAGCTGTTTTTT
D gene: -; J gene: TRBJ1-3; clone size: -; V gene: TRBV9; CDR3 protein: CASSAWDFSGNTIYF; CDR3 DNA: TGTGCCAGCAGCGCCTGGGACTTCTCTGGAAACACCATATATTTT
D gene: -; J gene: TRBJ1-5; clone size: -; V gene: TRBV30; CDR3 protein: CAWREKGLANQPQHF; CDR3 DNA: TGTGCCTGGAGAGAGAAGGGACTGGCAAATCAGCCCCAGCATTTT
D gene: TRBD2; J gene: TRBJ2-1; clone size: few; V gene: TRBV28; CDR3 protein: CASSPIRTSGGGIYNEQFF; CDR3 DNA: TGTGCCAGCAGTCCAATCCGGACTAGCGGGGGCGGAATCTACAATGAGCAGTTCTTC
D gene: TRBD1; J gene: TRBJ2-7; clone size: few; V gene: TRBV4-1; CDR3 protein: CASSHLTGTGTYEQYF; CDR3 DNA: TGCGCCAGCAGCCATCTTACCGGGACAGGGACCTACGAGCAGTACTTC
D gene: TRBD2; J gene: TRBJ2-3; clone size: -; V gene: TRBV18; CDR3 protein: CASSPYSGGADTQYF; CDR3 DNA: TGTGCCAGCTCACCTTACAGCGGGGGGGCTGATACGCAGTATTTT
D gene: -; J gene: TRBJ1-2; clone size: once; V gene: TRBV25-1; CDR3 protein: CASSEPGQIYGYTF; CDR3 DNA: TGTGCCAGCAGTGAACCCGGACAGATCTATGGCTACACCTTC
D gene: -; J gene: TRBJ2-1; clone size: -; V gene: TRBV7-3; CDR3 protein: CASSFPAGASSSYNEQFF; CDR3 DNA: TGTGCCAGCAGCTTCCCGGCTGGGGCGTCTAGCTCCTACAATGAGCAGTTCTTC
D gene: -; J gene: TRBJ1-4; clone size: -; V gene: TRBV2; CDR3 protein: CASSGSDREKLFF; CDR3 DNA: TGTGCCAGCAGTGGGTCTGACAGAGAAAAACTGTTTTTT
D gene: TRBD1; J gene: TRBJ1-2; clone size: -; V gene: TRBV6-5; CDR3 protein: CASSFLRGDRGGYTF; CDR3 DNA: TGTGCCAGCAGTTTCCTAAGGGGCGACAGGGGAGGCTACACCTTC
D gene: TRBD1; J gene: TRBJ1-6; clone size: -; V gene: TRBV30; CDR3 protein: CAWSHWTGSNSPLHF; CDR3 DNA: TGTGCCTGGAGCCACTGGACAGGGAGCAATTCACCCCTCCACTTT
D gene: -; J gene: TRBJ1-4; clone size: -; V gene: TRBV6-6; CDR3 protein: CASTQRGNSAEKLFF; CDR3 DNA: TGTGCCAGCACCCAGCGCGGGAATTCGGCTGAAAAACTGTTTTTT
D gene: TRBD2; J gene: TRBJ2-1; clone size: -; V gene: TRBV6-5; CDR3 protein: CASSSTGGQSHEQFF; CDR3 DNA: TGTGCCAGCAGTTCCACGGGGGGGCAGTCCCATGAGCAGTTCTTC
D gene: -; J gene: TRBJ2-2; clone size: -; V gene: TRBV5-8; CDR3 protein: CASSLGTHRVTGELFF; CDR3 DNA: TGTGCCAGCAGCTTGGGAACCCACAGGGTCACCGGGGAGCTGTTTTTT
D gene: -; J gene: TRBJ1-1; clone size: -; V gene: TRBV7-9; CDR3 protein: CASSLKQEKNTEAFF; CDR3 DNA: TGTGCCAGCAGCTTAAAACAGGAAAAGAACACTGAAGCTTTCTTT
D gene: -; J gene: TRBJ1-6; clone size: -; V gene: TRBV19; CDR3 protein: CASRKTGSSYNSPLHF; CDR3 DNA: TGTGCCAGTAGGAAGACGGGGAGCTCCTATAATTCACCCCTCCACTTT
D gene: TRBD2; J gene: TRBJ2-4; clone size: -; V gene: TRBV19; CDR3 protein: CASSASSGGAGKNIQYF; CDR3 DNA: TGTGCCAGTAGTGCCTCTAGCGGGGGGGCCGGCAAAAACATTCAGTACTTC
D gene: TRBD1; J gene: TRBJ1-2; clone size: few; V gene: TRBV27; CDR3 protein: CASSPQGQGEGYTF; CDR3 DNA: TGTGCCAGCAGTCCCCAGGGACAGGGTGAAGGCTACACCTTC
D gene: -; J gene: TRBJ1-2; clone size: -; V gene: TRBV7-9; CDR3 protein: CASSLALAGDGYTF; CDR3 DNA: TGTGCCAGCAGCTTAGCGTTGGCAGGTGATGGCTACACCTTC
D gene: TRBD1; J gene: TRBJ2-7; clone size: few; V gene: TRBV3-1/TRBV3-2; CDR3 protein: CASSLGQGRNEQYF; CDR3 DNA: TGTGCCAGCAGCCTAGGACAGGGGCGAAACGAGCAGTACTTC
D gene: -; J gene: TRBJ2-1; clone size: -; V gene: TRBV2; CDR3 protein: CASSNLLAPDYNEQFF; CDR3 DNA: TGTGCCAGCAGTAATTTATTAGCGCCAGACTACAATGAGCAGTTCTTC
D gene: TRBD1; J gene: TRBJ1-6; clone size: few; V gene: TRBV7-3; CDR3 protein: CASSLRGGGTGSPLHF; CDR3 DNA: TGTGCCAGCAGCTTAAGAGGGGGCGGTACGGGATCACCCCTCCACTTT
D gene: TRBD1; J gene: TRBJ1-2; clone size: -; V gene: TRBV9; CDR3 protein: CASRGQGVFGDYGYTF; CDR3 DNA: TGTGCCAGCAGAGGACAGGGGGTTTTCGGTGACTATGGCTACACCTTC
D gene: -; J gene: TRBJ1-5; clone size: -; V gene: TRBV21-1; CDR3 protein: CASIPLIKTFYSNQPQHF; CDR3 DNA: TGTGCCAGCATTCCCCTTATAAAGACTTTCTATAGCAATCAGCCCCAGCATTTT
D gene: -; J gene: TRBJ2-1; clone size: -; V gene: TRBV6-6; CDR3 protein: CASSLRESSYNEQFF; CDR3 DNA: TGTGCCAGCAGTTTACGGGAAAGCTCCTACAATGAGCAGTTCTTC
D gene: TRBD1; J gene: TRBJ1-1; clone size: -; V gene: TRBV5-1; CDR3 protein: CASSPNSGQQNTEAFF; CDR3 DNA: TGCGCCAGCAGCCCAAACTCGGGACAGCAAAACACTGAAGCTTTCTTT
D gene: -; J gene: TRBJ2-3; clone size: -; V gene: TRBV6-5; CDR3 protein: CASTRTDTQYF; CDR3 DNA: TGTGCCAGCACCAGGACAGATACGCAGTATTTT
D gene: TRBD1; J gene: TRBJ1-1; clone size: -; V gene: TRBV18; CDR3 protein: CASSPTGRPQEAFF; CDR3 DNA: TGTGCCAGCTCACCGACAGGGAGGCCCCAAGAAGCTTTCTTT
D gene: TRBD1; J gene: TRBJ2-2; clone size: -; V gene: TRBV12-5; CDR3 protein: CASGLSQGAWAGELFF; CDR3 DNA: TGTGCTAGTGGTTTGTCGCAGGGGGCTTGGGCCGGGGAGCTGTTTTTT
D gene: -; J gene: TRBJ1-2; clone size: -; V gene: TRBV30; CDR3 protein: CAWSVRGVGGYTF; CDR3 DNA: TGTGCCTGGAGTGTACGGGGGGTGGGTGGCTACACCTTC
D gene: TRBD1; J gene: TRBJ1-3; clone size: -; V gene: TRBV19; CDR3 protein: CASSQGADGNTIYF; CDR3 DNA: TGTGCCAGCTCCCAGGGGGCTGATGGAAACACCATATATTTT
D gene: -; J gene: TRBJ2-1; clone size: -; V gene: TRBV7-8; CDR3 protein: CASSSTTITVYEQFF; CDR3 DNA: TGTGCCAGCAGCTCGACAACAATAACCGTATATGAGCAGTTCTTC
D gene: TRBD2; J gene: TRBJ2-7; clone size: -; V gene: TRBV28; CDR3 protein: CATRLAGYEQYF; CDR3 DNA: TGTGCCACCAGACTAGCCGGCTACGAGCAGTACTTC
D gene: TRBD1; J gene: TRBJ1-1; clone size: -; V gene: TRBV4-2; CDR3 protein: CASRTGGGSEAFF; CDR3 DNA: TGTGCCAGCAGAACAGGGGGCGGCTCTGAAGCTTTCTTT
D gene: -; J gene: TRBJ1-6; clone size: -; V gene: TRBV15; CDR3 protein: CATSSWRNSPLHF; CDR3 DNA: TGTGCCACCAGCAGTTGGAGAAATTCACCCCTCCACTTT
D gene: -; J gene: TRBJ1-1; clone size: -; V gene: TRBV30; CDR3 protein: CAWSLNQGAFF; CDR3 DNA: TGTGCCTGGAGCTTGAATCAGGGTGCTTTCTTT
D gene: -; J gene: TRBJ2-2; clone size: once; V gene: TRBV29-1; CDR3 protein: CSVDAGPQNTGELFF; CDR3 DNA: TGCAGCGTTGATGCGGGGCCTCAGAACACCGGGGAGCTGTTTTTT
D gene: -; J gene: TRBJ2-3; clone size: -; V gene: TRBV5-4; CDR3 protein: CASSPERASTDTQYF; CDR3 DNA: TGTGCCAGCAGCCCGGAGCGGGCTAGCACAGATACGCAGTATTTT
D gene: -; J gene: TRBJ2-1; clone size: -; V gene: TRBV7-2; CDR3 protein: CASSWATDNEQFF; CDR3 DNA: TGTGCCAGCAGCTGGGCCACGGACAATGAGCAGTTCTTC
D gene: -; J gene: TRBJ2-1; clone size: -; V gene: TRBV24-1; CDR3 protein: CATTMTGTNEQFF; CDR3 DNA: TGTGCCACCACCATGACAGGCACCAATGAGCAGTTCTTC
D gene: -; J gene: TRBJ2-5; clone size: -; V gene: TRBV5-1; CDR3 protein: CASSPVLLETQYF; CDR3 DNA: TGCGCCAGCAGCCCCGTTCTGTTAGAGACCCAGTACTTC
D gene: -; J gene: TRBJ2-5; clone size: -; V gene: TRBV7-2; CDR3 protein: CASSLVGYLQETQYF; CDR3 DNA: TGTGCCAGCAGCTTAGTGGGCTATCTCCAAGAGACCCAGTACTTC
D gene: TRBD1; J gene: TRBJ1-5; clone size: -; V gene: TRBV6-5; CDR3 protein: CASRTGQGRNQPQHF; CDR3 DNA: TGTGCCAGCAGAACGGGACAGGGCCGCAATCAGCCCCAGCATTTT
D gene: TRBD2; J gene: TRBJ2-3; clone size: -; V gene: TRBV7-3; CDR3 protein: CASSLSGGRTDTQYF; CDR3 DNA: TGTGCCAGCAGTCTAAGCGGGGGGCGCACAGATACGCAGTATTTT
D gene: TRBD1; J gene: TRBJ1-4; clone size: -; V gene: TRBV2; CDR3 protein: CASREGAGGEKLFF; CDR3 DNA: TGTGCCAGCAGGGAGGGGGCAGGGGGTGAAAAACTGTTTTTT
D gene: -; J gene: TRBJ1-2; clone size: few; V gene: TRBV3-1/TRBV3-2; CDR3 protein: CASSQGPKSSYGYTF; CDR3 DNA: TGTGCCAGCAGCCAAGGACCTAAATCTAGCTATGGCTACACCTTC
D gene: -; J gene: TRBJ2-5; clone size: -; V gene: TRBV7-6; CDR3 protein: CASSLVQGGQETQYF; CDR3 DNA: TGTGCCAGCAGCTTAGTACAGGGTGGGCAAGAGACCCAGTACTTC
D gene: -; J gene: TRBJ2-1; clone size: -; V gene: TRBV3-1/TRBV3-2; CDR3 protein: CASSHTGGGKSYNEQFF; CDR3 DNA: TGTGCCAGCAGCCACACAGGGGGGGGGAAATCCTACAATGAGCAGTTCTTC
D gene: TRBD2; J gene: TRBJ2-5; clone size: -; V gene: TRBV7-7; CDR3 protein: CASSLGGQETQYF; CDR3 DNA: TGTGCCAGCAGCTTGGGGGGGCAAGAGACCCAGTACTTC
D gene: -; J gene: TRBJ2-1; clone size: -; V gene: TRBV11-2; CDR3 protein: CASSRPGTGGGHEQFF; CDR3 DNA: TGTGCCAGCAGCCGCCCAGGAACAGGGGGGGGGCATGAGCAGTTCTTC
D gene: -; J gene: TRBJ2-1; clone size: -; V gene: TRBV28; CDR3 protein: CASSPIHNEQFF; CDR3 DNA: TGTGCCAGCAGTCCAATTCACAATGAGCAGTTCTTC
D gene: TRBD1; J gene: TRBJ1-2; clone size: -; V gene: TRBV29-1; CDR3 protein: CSVHGQGTEYTF; CDR3 DNA: TGCAGCGTTCATGGACAGGGGACGGAATACACCTTC
D gene: -; J gene: TRBJ1-2; clone size: once; V gene: TRBV19; CDR3 protein: CASSQDSILWDYTF; CDR3 DNA: TGTGCCAGTAGCCAGGACTCGATTCTATGGGACTACACCTTC
D gene: TRBD2; J gene: TRBJ2-6; clone size: -; V gene: TRBV7-9; CDR3 protein: CASTDPNGGARANVLTF; CDR3 DNA: TGTGCCAGCACCGACCCTAACGGGGGGGCAAGGGCCAACGTCCTGACTTTC
D gene: TRBD1; J gene: TRBJ1-1; clone size: -; V gene: TRBV6-5; CDR3 protein: CASRGQANTEAFF; CDR3 DNA: TGTGCCAGCAGGGGACAGGCGAACACTGAAGCTTTCTTT
D gene: -; J gene: TRBJ2-2; clone size: -; V gene: TRBV7-9; CDR3 protein: CASSLASSFTGELFF; CDR3 DNA: TGTGCCAGCAGCTTAGCGTCGAGTTTCACCGGGGAGCTGTTTTTT
D gene: -; J gene: TRBJ2-2; clone size: -; V gene: TRBV6-5; CDR3 protein: CASNGGGYGELFF; CDR3 DNA: TGTGCCAGCAATGGAGGGGGCTACGGGGAGCTGTTTTTT
D gene: -; J gene: TRBJ1-2; clone size: few; V gene: TRBV30; CDR3 protein: CAWTLKGGRSYTF; CDR3 DNA: TGTGCCTGGACCTTAAAGGGGGGGCGTAGCTACACCTTC
D gene: -; J gene: TRBJ2-2; clone size: -; V gene: TRBV4-2; CDR3 protein: CASSQGQGSPGELFF; CDR3 DNA: TGTGCCAGCAGCCAAGGGCAGGGGAGTCCCGGGGAGCTGTTTTTT
D gene: TRBD2; J gene: TRBJ2-1; clone size: -; V gene: TRBV19; CDR3 protein: CASSGRLAEQFF; CDR3 DNA: TGTGCCAGTAGTGGAAGACTAGCGGAGCAGTTCTTC